This is a list of T cell receptor beta chains from one sample in a study of response to subunit inactivated influenza vaccine. TCRdb called the RT-PCR reads again in MiXCR, with one record for every CDR3 protein. The sample contains roughly 500,000 distinct CDR3 sequences, over 25% of which appear only once. Sequenced here: CD4+ T cells sorted from PBMCs, sampled around 5 days after vaccination. All receptors derive from a man aged 50 or older who received an inactivated influenza vaccine. Each CDR3 is given with its conserved first and last residue. A D gene is named only where the DNA matches it firmly. Clone size is shown for a subset of rows, as once, few, many or a class of expanded clone.

v_call	j_call	d_call	clone_size	cdr3_nt	cdr3_aa
TRBV11-1	TRBJ2-5	NA	NA	TGTGCCAGCAGCTCCCGAGGGCTAGAAGAGACCCAGTACTTC	CASSSRGLEETQYF
TRBV20-1	TRBJ2-3	TRBD2	few	TGCAGTGCCATTAGCGGGAGCCGAAGCACAGATACGCAGTATTTT	CSAISGSRSTDTQYF
TRBV28	TRBJ2-1	NA	NA	TGTGCCAGCAGTTTTACCAAGGTTTCCGTCTCCTACAATGAGCAGTTCTTC	CASSFTKVSVSYNEQFF
TRBV6-2/TRBV6-3	TRBJ2-7	NA	NA	TGTGCCAGCAGACGCCTTTCAGGGTTCCACGAGCAGTACTTC	CASRRLSGFHEQYF
TRBV7-9	TRBJ1-2	TRBD1	few	TGTGCCAGCAGCCAAGACAGGGGGCATGGCTACACCTTC	CASSQDRGHGYTF
TRBV29-1	TRBJ2-3	TRBD1	NA	TGCAGCGGAAACAGGGGGCTTGGTACAGATACGCAGTATTTT	CSGNRGLGTDTQYF
TRBV7-2	TRBJ2-3	TRBD1	NA	TGTGCCAGCAGCATGACAGGGGGAGATACGCAGTATTTT	CASSMTGGDTQYF
TRBV15	TRBJ2-1	TRBD1	few	TGTGCCACCAGCAGGAAGACAGGGAACAATGAGCAGTTCTTC	CATSRKTGNNEQFF
TRBV30	TRBJ1-1	NA	NA	TGTGCCTGGAACAAACAGATAAGCAATGAAGCTTTCTTT	CAWNKQISNEAFF
TRBV20-1	TRBJ2-3	NA	few	TGCAGTGCGAAGAGGGGGACAGATACGCAGTATTTT	CSAKRGTDTQYF
TRBV11-2	TRBJ2-7	NA	NA	TGTGCCAGCAGCTTAATTAACCACCCCAGGGGCTCCTACGAGCAGTACTTC	CASSLINHPRGSYEQYF
TRBV12-3/TRBV12-4	TRBJ2-7	TRBD1	NA	TGTGCCAGCAGTCAGAGGACAGGGGGCACTTACGAGCAGTACTTC	CASSQRTGGTYEQYF
TRBV5-1	TRBJ2-7	TRBD2	NA	TGCGCCAGCAGCTTCCTACTAGCGGGAGGCTACGAGCAGTACTTC	CASSFLLAGGYEQYF
TRBV20-1	TRBJ2-7	TRBD1	few	TGCAGTGCGGCTACCGGGACAGGGAAGGGCGAGCAGTACTTC	CSAATGTGKGEQYF
TRBV6-2/TRBV6-3	TRBJ2-7	NA	few	TGTGCCAGCAGTCGTGCCGGGACTTACAACTACGAGCAGTACTTC	CASSRAGTYNYEQYF
TRBV20-1	TRBJ2-7	NA	few	TGCAGTGCCAGTACAGGGAGCAGATACGAGCAGTACTTC	CSASTGSRYEQYF
TRBV6-2/TRBV6-3	TRBJ2-5	NA	NA	TGTGCCAGCAGTAACGACCGTAGTGCCCAGTACTTC	CASSNDRSAQYF
TRBV6-2/TRBV6-3	TRBJ1-1	TRBD1	NA	TGTGCCAGCAGTGGGACAGCTGAAGCTTTCTTT	CASSGTAEAFF
TRBV10-3	TRBJ1-2	NA	NA	TGTGCCATCAGTGTTGAAGGGAACTATGGCTACACCTTC	CAISVEGNYGYTF
TRBV5-1	TRBJ2-7	NA	NA	TGCGCCAGCAGCCCCGACAGTGGTCTCTACGAGCAGTACTTC	CASSPDSGLYEQYF
TRBV7-9	TRBJ2-3	NA	few	TGTGCCAGCAGTCGCCGGACATTGAGCACAGATACGCAGTATTTT	CASSRRTLSTDTQYF
TRBV3-1	TRBJ1-2	NA	few	TGTGCCAGCAGCCCGATAGGGGGTTTGAATGGCTACACCTTC	CASSPIGGLNGYTF
TRBV28	TRBJ2-1	TRBD1	few	TGTGCCAGCAGTCCACAGGGGTGGCCGAACAATGAGCAGTTCTTC	CASSPQGWPNNEQFF
TRBV15	TRBJ1-5	NA	few	TGTGCCACCAGCAGGGGGGTAGGAAGTCGCATCCTGAGCAATCAGCCCCAGCATTTT	CATSRGVGSRILSNQPQHF
TRBV9	TRBJ2-2	NA	NA	TGTGCCAGCAGCGTAATTGCAGCGAACACCGGGGAGCTGTTTTTT	CASSVIAANTGELFF
TRBV7-2	TRBJ1-1	TRBD1	NA	TGTGCCAGCAGCGCACAGGGGGGCGGGGGCACTGAAGCTTTCTTT	CASSAQGGGGTEAFF
TRBV5-1	TRBJ1-2	NA	NA	TGCGCCAGCAGCTTGGGGTCGGGGCAGGGCGGCTACACCTTC	CASSLGSGQGGYTF
TRBV4-1	TRBJ2-7	NA	NA	TGCGCCAGCAGCCAAGGCCCGGACAGATACGAGCAGTACTTC	CASSQGPDRYEQYF
TRBV7-9	TRBJ1-2	NA	many	TGTGCCAGCAGCCAACAGGGTTCCTATGGCTACACCTTC	CASSQQGSYGYTF
TRBV10-3	TRBJ2-7	TRBD1	NA	TGTGCCATCAGTGGATCGGACAGGGGGCACTACGAGCAGTACTTC	CAISGSDRGHYEQYF
TRBV12-3/TRBV12-4	TRBJ2-1	TRBD2	NA	TGTGCCAGCAGTTGGGCTAGCGGAGAGTACAATGAGCAGTTCTTC	CASSWASGEYNEQFF
TRBV6-1	TRBJ2-3	NA	few	TGTGCCAGCAGAAGACTAGACACAGATACGCAGTATTTT	CASRRLDTDTQYF
TRBV5-6	TRBJ2-3	NA	few	TGTGCCAGCAGTTACGGCAGGGGGGCAGATACGCAGTATTTT	CASSYGRGADTQYF
TRBV12-3/TRBV12-4	TRBJ1-3	NA	NA	TGTGCCAGCAGTTTCACAGTCTCTGGAAACACCATATATTTT	CASSFTVSGNTIYF
TRBV7-2	TRBJ1-6	NA	few	TGTGCCAGCAGCTTAGTGGTGGTGCGTTATTATAATTCACCCCTCCACTTT	CASSLVVVRYYNSPLHF
TRBV5-5	TRBJ2-1	NA	NA	TGTGCCAGCACCATCAGGATACCGGCTGACCGGGGGTTCTTC	CASTIRIPADRGFF
TRBV29-1	TRBJ1-1	NA	NA	TGCAGCGTTGAAGAGCCCGTCGGAACTGAAGCTTTCTTT	CSVEEPVGTEAFF
TRBV18	TRBJ2-1	TRBD1	few	TGTGCCAGCTCATATTGGGACAGGGGGACCGGGAATGAGCAGTTCTTC	CASSYWDRGTGNEQFF
TRBV18	TRBJ2-7	TRBD2	NA	TGTGCCAGCTCACCAACTAGCGGGGGGGAATACGAGCAGTACTTC	CASSPTSGGEYEQYF
TRBV10-3	TRBJ2-7	TRBD1	NA	TGTGCCATCAGTGAACCCGGACAGGGGGGTTACGAGCAGTACTTC	CAISEPGQGGYEQYF
TRBV20-1	TRBJ2-1	TRBD2	many	TGCAGTGCTAGAGAAACTAGCGGGAGAGGCTATGAGCAGTTCTTC	CSARETSGRGYEQFF
TRBV5-1	TRBJ2-5	TRBD1	few	TGCGCCAGCAGCTTAACAGGGGCACGAGAGACCCAGTACTTC	CASSLTGARETQYF
TRBV7-3	TRBJ1-6	NA	NA	TGTGCCAGCAGTACCGGGACAACAGTAATCGGTTCACCCCTCCACTTT	CASSTGTTVIGSPLHF
TRBV24-1	TRBJ2-2	TRBD1	few	TGTGCCACCAGTGATTTGGGGACAGGGGCCACCGGGGAGCTGTTTTTT	CATSDLGTGATGELFF
TRBV7-9	TRBJ2-3	TRBD2	NA	TGTGCCAGCAGCTCCGGACTAGCGGGCTATACGCAGTATTTT	CASSSGLAGYTQYF
TRBV29-1	TRBJ2-1	NA	few	TGCAGCGTCCCCGTTGGCGGTCAATACAATGAGCAGTTCTTC	CSVPVGGQYNEQFF
TRBV23-1	TRBJ1-6	NA	NA	TGCACCCGGGGGACGGACCATCGACCCCTCCACTTT	CTRGTDHRPLHF
TRBV28	TRBJ1-5	NA	few	TGTGCCAGCAGCCTACATGGGGGGCAGCCCCAGCATTTT	CASSLHGGQPQHF
TRBV5-1	TRBJ1-1	TRBD1	NA	TGCGCCAGCAGCCTCCGGACAGGGGGCAAAGGGACTGAAGCTTTCTTT	CASSLRTGGKGTEAFF